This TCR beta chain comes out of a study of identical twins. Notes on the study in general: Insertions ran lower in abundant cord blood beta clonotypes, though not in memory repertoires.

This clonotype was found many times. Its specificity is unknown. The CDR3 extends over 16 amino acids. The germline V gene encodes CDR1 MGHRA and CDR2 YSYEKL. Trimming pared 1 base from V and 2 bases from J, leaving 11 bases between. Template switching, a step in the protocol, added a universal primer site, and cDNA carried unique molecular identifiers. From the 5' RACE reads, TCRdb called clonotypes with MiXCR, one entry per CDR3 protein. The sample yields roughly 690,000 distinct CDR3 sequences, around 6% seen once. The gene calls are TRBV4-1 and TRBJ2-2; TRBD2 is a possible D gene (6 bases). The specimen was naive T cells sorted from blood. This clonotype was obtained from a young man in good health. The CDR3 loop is CASSQVRDLNTGELFF. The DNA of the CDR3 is TGCGCCAGCAGCCAAGTACGGGACTTAAACACCGGGGAGCTGTTTTTT.